This T cell receptor beta chain was captured by sequencing in a study of blood T cells in healthy people across ages. Germline assignment: CDR1 DFQATT and CDR2 SNEGSKA (reference sequence). The CDR3 covers 18 residues. V dropped 5 bases and J dropped 0 bases, with 23 bases sitting between them. For the second PCR, which ran for about 6 to 12 cycles, a sample-barcoded 5' primer and a J-beta primer mix were used. One entry per CDR3 protein, called by TCRdb with MiXCR from the 5' RACE reads. Of about 1,500,000 distinct CDR3 sequences in the sample, roughly 28% were seen once. This chain connects TRBV20-1 to TRBJ2-1, with a possible D match to TRBD2 (6 bases). The receptor's source is a woman aged 25 to 39 in good health. The specimen sequenced was blood. The CDR3 here is CSARSGDTRGSSYNEQFF. The CDR3 coding sequence is TGCAGTGCTCGATCGGGGGATACTAGAGGAAGCTCCTACAATGAGCAGTTCTTC.